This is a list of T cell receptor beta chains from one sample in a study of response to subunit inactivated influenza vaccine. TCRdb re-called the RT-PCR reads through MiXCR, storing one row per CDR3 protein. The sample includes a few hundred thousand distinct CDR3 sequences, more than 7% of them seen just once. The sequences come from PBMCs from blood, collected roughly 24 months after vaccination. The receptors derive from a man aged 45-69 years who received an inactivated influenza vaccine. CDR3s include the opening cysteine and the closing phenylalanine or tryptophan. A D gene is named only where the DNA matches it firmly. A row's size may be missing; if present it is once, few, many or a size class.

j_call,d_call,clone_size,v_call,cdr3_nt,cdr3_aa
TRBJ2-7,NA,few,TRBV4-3,TGCGCCAGCAGCCAAGAGTTCGGGGCAGGCTCCTACGAGCAGTACTTC,CASSQEFGAGSYEQYF
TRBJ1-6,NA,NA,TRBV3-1,TGTGCCAGCAGCGTTTTCCACTCTACTGGGAATTCACCCCTCCACTTT,CASSVFHSTGNSPLHF
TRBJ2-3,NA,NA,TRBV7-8,TGTGCCAGCAGCTTAGGAAGGGGGAATACGCAGTATTTT,CASSLGRGNTQYF
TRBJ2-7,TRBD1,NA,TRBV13,TGTGCCAGCAGCTCACAGGGGCAGTTCGAGCAGTACTTC,CASSSQGQFEQYF
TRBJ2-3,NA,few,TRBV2,TGTGCCAGCAGAAAGCAGGTCGGAGATACGCAGTATTTT,CASRKQVGDTQYF
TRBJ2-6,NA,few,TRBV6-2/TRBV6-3,TGTGCCAGCAGTTACAGGACTGGGGCCAACGTCCTGACTTTC,CASSYRTGANVLTF
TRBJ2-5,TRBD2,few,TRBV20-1,TGCAGTGTCGCGACTAGCGGGGCGAAAGAGACCCAGTACTTC,CSVATSGAKETQYF
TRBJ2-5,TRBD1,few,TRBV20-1,TGCAGTGCGACAGGGATACGGGAGACCCAGTACTTC,CSATGIRETQYF
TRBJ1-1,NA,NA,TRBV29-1,TGCAGCGGGGTTTATCGTGTGGACACTGAAGCTTTCTTT,CSGVYRVDTEAFF
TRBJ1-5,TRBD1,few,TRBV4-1,TGCGCCAGCAGCCACCCGGGACAGAGCGGGGGCAATCAGCCCCAGCATTTT,CASSHPGQSGGNQPQHF
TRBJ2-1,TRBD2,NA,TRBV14,TGTGCCGAGAATAGCGGGAGGGGTGCCTACAATGAGCAGTTCTTC,CAENSGRGAYNEQFF
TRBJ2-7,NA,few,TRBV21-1,TGTGCCAGCAGCTCCGCCACCACCGGGCCCTGCCTTACCTACGAGCAGTACTTC,CASSSATTGPCLTYEQYF
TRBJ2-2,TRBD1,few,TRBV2,TGTGCCAGCAGACCCGGGACAGTCGGCGGGGAGCTGTTTTTT,CASRPGTVGGELFF
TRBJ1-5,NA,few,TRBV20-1,TGCAGTGCTTACGGACAGAGCAATCAGCCCCAGCATTTT,CSAYGQSNQPQHF
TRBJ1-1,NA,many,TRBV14,TGTGCCAGCAGCCAGATACATGCGAACACTGAAGCTTTCTTT,CASSQIHANTEAFF
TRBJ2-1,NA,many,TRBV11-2,TGTGCCAGCAGCCTGGACAGTTCCGAGCAGTTCTTC,CASSLDSSEQFF
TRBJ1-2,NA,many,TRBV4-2,TGTGCCAGCAGCCAAGAAACAGAGGCTAACTATGGCTACACCTTC,CASSQETEANYGYTF
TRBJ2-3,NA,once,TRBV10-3,TGTGCCATCAGTGAGTCTCGTTCTAGCACAGATACGCAGTATTTT,CAISESRSSTDTQYF
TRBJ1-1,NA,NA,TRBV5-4,TGTGCCAGCAGCCGACCCGCACCGAACACTGAAGCTTTCTTT,CASSRPAPNTEAFF
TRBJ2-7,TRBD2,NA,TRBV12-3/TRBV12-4,TGTGCCAGCTATCGATCCGGGGTTTGGCTAGCGGGAGACTACGAGCAGTACTTC,CASYRSGVWLAGDYEQYF
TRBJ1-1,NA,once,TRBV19,TGTGCCAGTAGTACCCAGTATGGGGGGAACACTGAAGCTTTCTTT,CASSTQYGGNTEAFF
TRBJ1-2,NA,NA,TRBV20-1,TGCAGTGCTAGAGACGCTAGGGACAACTATGGCTACACCTTC,CSARDARDNYGYTF